The next 25 T cell receptor beta chains were all read from a single sample in a study of control samples from healthy donors and cancer patients. This table comes from immunoSEQ multiplex PCR, and its TCRdb copy is limited to in-frame clones, with some not included. Of tens of thousands of clones listed, nearly 90% are singletons. The sample comprised formalin-fixed, paraffin-embedded tissue. The receptor source for this set is a female donor with melanoma.

V is TRBV10-3 and J is TRBJ1-5, with D possibly matching TRBD1 (5 bases). Trimming cost V 6 bases and J 4 bases, with 7 bases left between them. CDR1 ENHRY and CDR2 SYGVKD come from the germline V gene. The CDR3 totals 12 residues. The chain's CDR3 is CAISRQNQPQHF. Here the CDR3 DNA reads TGTGCCATCAGCCGACAGAATCAGCCCCAGCATTTT.

The chain has TRBV5-1 and TRBJ2-2; 8 bases are shared with TRBD2. CDR1 is SGHRS, CDR2 YFSETQ, per germline. J was trimmed by 4 bases and V by 0 bases; bases with no gene match: 11. The CDR3 has 18 residues. The CDR3 DNA sequence: TGCGCCAGCAGCTTGGCTGCGAGCGGGAGAGGTGGCACCGGGGAGCTGTTTTTT. Its protein product is CASSLAASGRGGTGELFF.

This chain joins TRBV13 and TRBJ2-1; 7 bases agree with TRBD2. J was trimmed by 9 bases and V by 5 bases; bases with no gene match: 4. This CDR3 contains 12 residues. Germline assignment: CDR1 PRHDT and CDR2 FYEKMQ (reference sequence). The CDR3 protein is CASSPGTTEQFF. CDR3 nucleotides: TGTGCCAGCAGCCCAGGGACTACTGAGCAGTTCTTC.

The chain combines TRBV6-6 with TRBJ1-5; D is uncertain. The CDR3 spans 12 residues. The V end was cut by 2 bases, the J end by 2 bases, with 1 base between. Per germline, CDR1 MNHNY and CDR2 SVGAGI (reference sequence). CDR3 protein: CASSYGNQPQHF. The CDR3, as DNA: TGTGCCAGCAGTTACGGCAATCAGCCCCAGCATTTT.

J is TRBJ2-1 and V is TRBV28; tentative D call: TRBD1 (6 bases). Looked up from germline, CDR1 is MDHEN and CDR2 is SYDVKM. Trimming took 0 bases from V and 15 from J, leaving 9 bases between them. The CDR3 length is 11 residues. CDR3 bases: TGTGCCAGCAGTTTATGGGACAGAAGGTTCTTC. It specifies CASSLWDRRFF.

With regard to this clone: Other DNA sequences within the sample encode an identical CDR3. The chain has TRBV4-2 and TRBJ1-4; D gene ambiguous. Per the germline V gene, CDR1 is LGHNA and CDR2 is YNFKEQ. This CDR3 has 15 amino acids. Trimming pared 0 bases from V and 4 bases from J, leaving 9 bases between. The CDR3 bases are TGTGCCAGCAGCCAAGATAGACTAAATAATGAAAAACTGTTTTTT. This sequence encodes CASSQDRLNNEKLFF.

This clone was observed a single time. This chain links TRBV27 with TRBJ2-1, with 9 bases aligning to TRBD1. J gave up 3 bases and V 7 bases, and 1 base lay outside the gene matches. Looked up from germline, CDR1 is MNHEY and CDR2 is SMNVEV (reference sequence). The CDR3 consists of 13 residues. The CDR3 loop reads CASKGQGYNEQFF. The DNA of the CDR3 is TGTGCCAGCAAGGGACAGGGCTACAATGAGCAGTTCTTC.

The V and J genes are TRBV2 and TRBJ1-1; 8 bases line up with TRBD1. The CDR3 has 14 amino acids. The germline gives CDR1 SNHLY, CDR2 FYNNEI. Losses at the gene ends were 5 bases for V and 5 bases for J; bases not matched to a gene: 7. The CDR3 reads CASSSPGGRTEAFF. The CDR3 DNA is TGTGCCAGCAGTTCTCCAGGGGGCCGGACTGAAGCTTTCTTT.

V usage is TRBV3-1 (or the pseudogene TRBV3-2) and J usage is TRBJ1-2, with 9 bases matching TRBD1. Trimming took 6 bases from V and 6 from J; bases not matched to a gene: 5. The CDR3 has 13 residues. The germline gives CDR1 LGHDT, CDR2 YNNKEL (reference sequence). CDR3 nucleotide sequence: TGTGCCAGCAGACCCGGGACAGGGCATGGCTACACCTTC. Its translation: CASRPGTGHGYTF.

The chain combines TRBV14 with TRBJ1-2, with 8 nucleotides matching TRBD1. Germline lookup yields CDR1 SGHDN and CDR2 FVKESK. This CDR3 has 14 amino acids. V was clipped by 4 bases and J by 5 bases; unmatched bases: 6. CDR3 in amino acids: CASSPGTGDYGYTF. The CDR3 nucleotides are TGTGCCAGCAGCCCTGGGACAGGAGATTATGGCTACACCTTC.

The chain couples TRBV4-1 to TRBJ1-1; no definite D call. Deletions cut 5 bases from V and 7 bases from J, with 17 bases between. Per the germline V gene, CDR1 is MGHRA and CDR2 is YSYEKL. This CDR3 is 14 amino acids long. CDR3 sequence: CASSAMDRHGEAFF. The CDR3 DNA reads as TGCGCCAGCAGCGCTATGGATAGGCATGGTGAAGCTTTCTTT.

This clone was observed a single time. V is TRBV29-1 and J is TRBJ1-2; 7 nucleotides line up with TRBD1. CDR1 and CDR2 from the germline V gene are SQVTM and ANQGSEA. This CDR3 contains 14 residues. The J segment lost 5 bases and the V segment lost 1 base, leaving 7 bases of the junction unmatched. The CDR3 bases are TGCAGCGTTGAAGTAAGGGACAGCTTTTATGGCTACACCTTC. The encoded protein is CSVEVRDSFYGYTF.

This chain connects TRBV2 to TRBJ2-3, with 14 positions matching TRBD2. The CDR3 has 16 amino acids. The germline V gene encodes CDR1 SNHLY and CDR2 FYNNEI. With 3 bases clipped from V and 7 bases from J, the junction kept 6 bases outside the gene matches. CDR3 loop: CASSEGTSGRGHTQYF. DNA for the CDR3: TGTGCCAGCAGTGAGGGGACTAGCGGGAGAGGACATACGCAGTATTTT.

V and J are TRBV7-3 and TRBJ2-1, with 9 bases lining up with TRBD2. Germline loops: CDR1 SGHTA, CDR2 FQGTGA. V shed 8 bases, J shed 1 base, and the junction held 6 bases outside the gene matches. The CDR3 is made up of 15 amino acids. The CDR3 DNA follows: TGTGCCAGCGCTCGGACTAGCGATTCCTACAATGAGCAGTTCTTC. This codes for CASARTSDSYNEQFF.

The V and J genes are TRBV6-1 and TRBJ1-2; D unresolved. From germline, CDR1 is MNHNS and CDR2 SASEGT. The CDR3 extends over 13 amino acids. Between the trimmed V and J ends, which lost 3 bases and 7 bases, there was a span of 12 bases. The DNA of the CDR3 is TGTGCCAGCAGTGATCCCTGGGCGGGTGGCTACACCTTC. Protein sequence: CASSDPWAGGYTF.

V is TRBV25-1 and J is TRBJ2-7; D is perhaps TRBD1 (6 bases). Germline CDR1 MGHDK, CDR2 SYGVNS. This CDR3 region has 12 residues. V gave up 4 bases and J gave up 4 bases, with 8 bases separating them. The CDR3 loop is CASSATGYEQYF. The CDR3 nucleotides read TGTGCCAGCAGTGCGACAGGTTACGAGCAGTACTTC.

Only one count was recorded for this clone. This chain connects TRBV10-2 to TRBJ2-3, with D unresolved. Trimming stripped 6 bases from V and 2 bases from J, with 3 bases between. CDR1 and CDR2 (germline): WSHSY, SAAADI. The CDR3 contains 11 residues. CDR3 protein: CASSITDTQYF. CDR3 sequence (DNA): TGCGCCAGCAGCATCACAGATACGCAGTATTTT.

V is TRBV7-8 and J is TRBJ2-3, with a tentative D call TRBD2 (5 bases). CDR1 is SGHVS and CDR2 is FQNEAQ in the germline V gene. The V and J ends lost 4 bases and 5 bases respectively, with 16 bases between them. The CDR3 is 15 amino acids. The CDR3 region has the DNA TGTGCCAGCAGCTCCCAAGCGGAGGAAGGAGATACGCAGTATTTT. It encodes CASSSQAEEGDTQYF.

The V gene is TRBV28, the J gene TRBJ1-1; weak D call: TRBD1 (5 bases). CDR3 size: 13 residues. Germline CDR1 reads MDHEN; CDR2 reads SYDVKM. Trimming cost V 2 bases and J 4 bases, with 8 bases left between them. In DNA, the CDR3 is TGTGCCAGCAGTTTAACAGGACCCACTGAAGCTTTCTTT. Amino acids: CASSLTGPTEAFF.

This clone was seen a few times. The rearrangement links TRBV5-1 to TRBJ2-6, with a tentative D call TRBD2 (6 bases). Germline values: CDR1 SGHRS, CDR2 YFSETQ. The CDR3 contains 16 residues. Deletions cut 0 bases from V and 0 bases from J, with 7 bases between. The CDR3 sequence: CASSLGGASGANVLTF. In nucleotides, the CDR3 is TGCGCCAGCAGCTTGGGCGGGGCCTCTGGGGCCAACGTCCTGACTTTC.

The gene calls are TRBV5-1 and TRBJ2-1, with 7 bases lining up with TRBD1. The trim removed 0 bases at V and 4 bases at J, leaving 7 bases unmatched. The germline V gene has CDR1 SGHRS and CDR2 YFSETQ. This CDR3 is built from 16 residues. In nucleotides, the CDR3 is TGCGCCAGCAGCTTGGTTGGTTGGGACAGTTACAATGAGCAGTTCTTC. It specifies CASSLVGWDSYNEQFF.

The chain has TRBV7-8 and TRBJ1-4; tentative D call: TRBD1 (6 bases). The V end lost 5 bases, the J end lost 4 bases, and 11 bases lay between the germline ends. The CDR3 is 14 residues long. CDR1 is SGHVS, CDR2 FQNEAQ, per germline. For the CDR3, the DNA is TGTGCCAGCAGCCACCAGGGGCATAATGAAAAACTGTTTTTT. This gives the protein CASSHQGHNEKLFF.

In its sample, this clone was seen a few times. The rearrangement uses TRBV18 and TRBJ2-1; 10 bases agree with TRBD2. Germline trimming cut 2 bases from V and 2 bases from J; bases unmatched to any gene: 3. CDR1 is KGHSH and CDR2 is LQKENI in the germline V gene. The CDR3 loop spans 16 amino acids. The DNA for the CDR3 is TGTGCCAGCTCACCATTAGCGGGAGGTACCTACAATGAGCAGTTCTTC. It translates to CASSPLAGGTYNEQFF.

The V and J genes are TRBV21-1 and TRBJ2-2; the table names TRBD1, a call not compared with the DNA. TRBV21-1 is a recognized pseudogene. The CDR3 has 15 amino acids. The CDR3 is CASTIGQGRTGELFF. The CDR3 coding sequence is TGTGCCAGCACCATAGGACAGGGACGGACCGGGGAGCTGTTTTTT.

V usage is TRBV10-3 and J usage is TRBJ2-7; a possible D gene is TRBD2 (6 bases). This CDR3 has 11 amino acids. CDR1 and CDR2 (germline): ENHRY, SYGVKD. For the CDR3, the DNA is TGTGCAGCCGGGGACTTCTACGAGCAGTACTTC. It translates to CAAGDFYEQYF.